This is a list of T cell receptor beta chains from one sample in a study of cytomegalovirus exposure and HLA in healthy donors. Profiling relied on immunoSEQ multiplex PCR, and the TCRdb table lists in-frame clones only, not all of them. The profile shows approximately 190,000 clones, 70% of them singletons. Sequenced material: PBMCs. Receptors were obtained from a man aged 35 to 55 in good health and CMV-seropositive. Both conserved end residues are part of each CDR3. A D gene is named only where the DNA matches it firmly. Rows give clone size only sometimes, using once, few, many, or a class for an expanded clone.

V gene	CDR3 length	clone size	J gene	D gene	CDR3 DNA	CDR3 protein
TRBV5-4	13	.	TRBJ2-7	.	TGTGCCAGCAGCTTGATGGCAGAGGGCGAGCAGTACTTC	CASSLMAEGEQYF
TRBV18	10	.	TRBJ2-7	.	TGTGCCAGCTCCCGCTACGAGCAGTACTTC	CASSRYEQYF
TRBV5-4	16	.	TRBJ2-5	TRBD1	TGTGCCAGCAGCTTGGCCGGACAGGCCGCGCAGGAGACCCAGTACTTC	CASSLAGQAAQETQYF
TRBV6-5	13	.	TRBJ1-1	.	TGTGCCAGCAGGAAGACAGCAAACACTGAAGCTTTCTTT	CASRKTANTEAFF
TRBV28	15	.	TRBJ1-6	.	TGTGCCAGCAGCATAGGAGACAGGCAAGACTCACCCCTCCACTTT	CASSIGDRQDSPLHF
TRBV4-1	16	.	TRBJ1-6	TRBD1	TGCGCCAGCAGCCAAGATCCAGGACAGGCCTATTCACCCCTCCACTTT	CASSQDPGQAYSPLHF
TRBV5-1	14	once	TRBJ2-3	TRBD2	TGCGCCAGCAGCCCCGGGGGGACCACAGATACGCAGTATTTT	CASSPGGTTDTQYF
TRBV2	15	once	TRBJ2-5	TRBD2	TGTGCCAGCAGTGAGGCTTTAGCGGGGGGAGAGACCCAGTACTTC	CASSEALAGGETQYF
TRBV18	13	few	TRBJ2-5	TRBD1	TGTGCCAGCTCACGGGGACAGCAAGAGACCCAGTACTTC	CASSRGQQETQYF
TRBV4-3	13	.	TRBJ2-7	TRBD1	TGCGCCAGCAGTCCCGGGACAGCGAGAGAGCAGTACTTC	CASSPGTAREQYF
TRBV5-1	14	.	TRBJ2-5	TRBD1	TGCGCCAGCAGTAGGACAGGGGGAGGCGAGACCCAGTACTTC	CASSRTGGGETQYF
TRBV6-5	14	once	TRBJ2-7	TRBD1	TGTGCCAGCGCCCCCGGGACAGCCTCTAACGAGCAGTACTTC	CASAPGTASNEQYF
TRBV16	13	.	TRBJ1-4	.	TGTGCCAGCAGCCCGGACAGAAATGAAAAACTGTTTTTT	CASSPDRNEKLFF
TRBV19	16	.	TRBJ2-3	TRBD1	TGTGCCAGTAGTATTAAGAGGGGGCCAAGCACAGATACGCAGTATTTT	CASSIKRGPSTDTQYF
TRBV6-1	14	.	TRBJ2-1	TRBD1	TGTGCCAGCAGCCCGGACAGGGGCCACAATGAGCAGTTCTTC	CASSPDRGHNEQFF
TRBV29-1	12	few	TRBJ1-6	.	TGCAGCGGGGGACACCAAGAGATGGGTATCCACTTT	CSGGHQEMGIHF
TRBV7-2	15	.	TRBJ1-5	.	TGTGCCAGCAGCTTAGCGGGCGGGCGGGGTCAGCCCCAGCATTTT	CASSLAGGRGQPQHF
TRBV6-6	15	.	TRBJ1-2	.	TGTGCCAGCAGGGAGGGGGGGGAAGCTAACTATGGCTACACCTTC	CASREGGEANYGYTF
TRBV27	17	.	TRBJ2-2	.	TGTGCCAGCAGTTTAGAGCCAGGGGTGGAGAACACCGGGGAGCTGTTTTTT	CASSLEPGVENTGELFF
TRBV12-2	16	.	TRBJ1-2	.	TGTGCAAGTCGCTTATCCGGACAGGACCCCAACTATGGCTACACCTTC	CASRLSGQDPNYGYTF
TRBV13	14	.	TRBJ1-1	.	TGTGCCAGCAGCTTAGAAGGGGGGAACACTGAAGCTTTCTTT	CASSLEGGNTEAFF
TRBV6-1	14	.	TRBJ1-5	TRBD1	TGTGCCAGCAGTTCAGGGGGCGAATATCAGCCCCAGCATTTT	CASSSGGEYQPQHF
TRBV7-9	16	.	TRBJ2-2	TRBD2	TGTTCCAGCAGCTTACTGGCGGGGGATAACACCGGGGAGCTGTTTTTT	CSSSLLAGDNTGELFF
TRBV6-5	15	.	TRBJ1-1	.	TGTGCCAGCAGCTTGAACAGGGACATGAACACTGAAGCTTTCTTT	CASSLNRDMNTEAFF
TRBV5-1	12	.	TRBJ2-7	.	TGCGCCAGCAGCTTTCCCGGCGGCGAGCAGTACTTC	CASSFPGGEQYF
TRBV27	14	.	TRBJ2-2	TRBD1	TGTGCCAGCAGTTTTGGACAGGGGGCCGGGGAGCTGTTTTTT	CASSFGQGAGELFF
TRBV27	15	.	TRBJ2-5	TRBD2	TGTGCCAGCAGTCCCACTAGCGGGGGCCAAGAGACCCAGTACTTC	CASSPTSGGQETQYF
TRBV5-4	15	.	TRBJ1-6	TRBD1	TGTGCCAGCAGCTGGAGGGGGCAGGGGCGGTCACCCCTCCACTTT	CASSWRGQGRSPLHF
TRBV7-9	13	few	TRBJ1-2	.	TGTGCCAGCAGCTTGGGGGCACGCTATGGCTACACCTTC	CASSLGARYGYTF
TRBV5-1	15	.	TRBJ2-5	TRBD1	TGCGCCAGCAGCTTGGGGGGGACAGGAAAAGAGACCCAGCACTTC	CASSLGGTGKETQHF
TRBV7-9	15	.	TRBJ1-1	.	TGTGCCAGCAGCAACCCTACGCAGGAGAACACTGAAGCTTTCTTT	CASSNPTQENTEAFF
TRBV28	14	.	TRBJ1-4	.	TGTGCCAGCACCAAGGGCGGGGGTAATGAAAAACTGTTTTTT	CASTKGGGNEKLFF
TRBV6-1	14	.	TRBJ2-7	TRBD2	TGTGCCAGCAGTGGGCGGGGGAGCTCCTACGAGCAGTACTTC	CASSGRGSSYEQYF
TRBV5-1	13	.	TRBJ1-2	.	TGCGCCAGCAGCTTGGCAGGGTTCTATGGCTACACCTTC	CASSLAGFYGYTF
TRBV5-8	14	.	TRBJ1-6	.	TGTGCCAGCAGCTATGAGGAGCATAATTCACCCCTCCACTTT	CASSYEEHNSPLHF
TRBV5-1	15	.	TRBJ2-2	.	TGCGCCAGCAGCTTGGGACAGACGAACACCGGGGAGCTGTTTTTT	CASSLGQTNTGELFF
TRBV7-2	14	.	TRBJ2-7	.	TGTGCCAGCAGCTTCGTCGGGATCGCCTACGAGCAGTACTTC	CASSFVGIAYEQYF
TRBV6-5	12	once	TRBJ2-3	.	TGTGCCAGCCGTATACAACAGAATACGCAGTATTTT	CASRIQQNTQYF
TRBV19	16	.	TRBJ1-5	.	TGTGCCAGTAGTCCTCGACAAGGGGCTAGGAATCAGCCCCGGCATTTT	CASSPRQGARNQPRHF
TRBV7-3	13	.	TRBJ1-1	.	TGTGCCAGCAGCTTCATCCCAGGCGCTGAAGCTTTCTTT	CASSFIPGAEAFF
TRBV29-1	11	.	TRBJ2-2	.	TGCAGCGCCCGACATGCCGGGGAGCTGTTTTTT	CSARHAGELFF
TRBV10-3	16	.	TRBJ2-5	TRBD2	TGTGCCATCAGTGTGACTAGCGGGGGGGCTAGGGAGACCCAGTACTTC	CAISVTSGGARETQYF